These 30 T cell receptor beta chains were sequenced from one sample in a study of shared clonotypes between healthy human individuals. The table came from immunoSEQ multiplex PCR; TCRdb's copy has only in-frame clones and leaves some out. The sample shows 1.5 million to 1.9 million clones, 95% to 99% of them seen only once. The sequenced material came from naive CD4+ T cells sorted from blood. Described subset: CD45RA+ positively selected. The receptors come from a man aged 30 to 39 in good health.

The chain combines TRBV28 with TRBJ2-7, with D possibly matching TRBD2 (6 bases). V was pared by 2 bases and J by 9 bases, with 17 bases between. The CDR3 loop spans 14 amino acids. The germline gives CDR1 MDHEN, CDR2 SYDVKM. The chain's CDR3 is CASSLGGRKAGQYF. DNA of the CDR3: TGTGCCAGCAGTTTAGGAGGGAGAAAGGCCGGGCAGTACTTC. The full variable domain, in which reference TRBV28 and TRBJ2-7 provide the parts outside the CDR3, is DVKVTQSSRYLVKRTGEKVFLECVQDMDHENMFWYRQDPGLGLRLIYFSYDVKMKEKGDIPEGYSVSREKKERFSLILESASTNQTSMYLCASSLGGRKAGQYFGPGTRLTVT.

The chain couples TRBV11-2 to TRBJ2-1; D perhaps matches TRBD2 (6 bases). Germline V lookup: CDR1 SGHAT, CDR2 FQNNGV. Trimming cost V 5 bases and J 7 bases, with 21 bases left between them. The CDR3 sequence is 16 residues long. The CDR3 bases are TGTGCCAGCAGCAGACCTTTCGCGGGAACTAGTAATGAGCAGTTCTTC. It translates to CASSRPFAGTSNEQFF.

The CDR3 nucleotides read TGCAGCGTTGAAGAGTTTACTCGAAGCAACAATGAGCAGTTCTTC. It encodes CSVEEFTRSNNEQFF. The rearrangement uses TRBV29-1 and TRBJ2-1, with unresolved D. CDR1 and CDR2 (germline): SQVTM, ANQGSEA. V lost 0 bases, J lost 5 bases, and 14 bases lay in between. This CDR3 is 15 amino acids long.

The chain couples TRBV18 to TRBJ2-7; D ambiguous. Germline CDR1 and CDR2: KGHSH and LQKENI. This CDR3 has 13 amino acids. V was pared by 3 bases and J by 6 bases, with 12 bases between. The CDR3 loop is CASSPGSGVEQYF. Written as DNA, the CDR3 is TGTGCCAGCTCACCGGGTTCGGGTGTCGAGCAGTACTTC.

This rearrangement joins TRBV18 to TRBJ1-5; TRBD1 is a possible D gene (5 bases). Trimming took off 5 bases at V and 0 bases at J, with 8 bases between the two ends. There are 14 residues in the CDR3. Germline values: CDR1 KGHSH, CDR2 LQKENI. The CDR3 spells CASSTTGSNQPQHF. The CDR3 region has the DNA TGTGCCAGCTCAACAACAGGTAGCAATCAGCCCCAGCATTTT. Full variable domain (missing parts from reference TRBV18 and TRBJ1-5): NAGVMQNPRHLVRRRGQEARLRCSPMKGHSHVYWYRQLPEEGLKFMVYLQKENIIDESGMPKERFSAEFPKEGPSILRIQQVVRGDSAAYFCASSTTGSNQPQHFGDGTRLSIL.

The chain recombines TRBV6-6 with TRBJ2-1, with D perhaps matching TRBD1 or TRBD2 (5 bases each). Between the trimmed V and J ends, which lost 4 bases and 6 bases, there was a span of 13 bases. The CDR3 extends over 14 amino acids. Germline V gene sequence: CDR1 MNHNY, CDR2 SVGAGI (reference sequence). The CDR3, as DNA: TGTGCCAGCAGTTCGGGACCCGGACCCAATGAGCAGTTCTTC. Encoded protein: CASSSGPGPNEQFF.

The chain recombines TRBV2 with TRBJ2-5, with TRBD1 matching over 9 bases. CDR1 is SNHLY and CDR2 is FYNNEI in the germline V gene. The CDR3 consists of 14 residues. V lost 4 bases, J lost 4 bases, and 4 bases stayed unmatched. The chain's CDR3 is CASSGRDRAETQYF. For the CDR3, the DNA is TGTGCCAGCAGTGGCCGGGACAGGGCAGAGACCCAGTACTTC.

This clone showed up just once. V is TRBV7-2 and J is TRBJ2-7; the D gene is possibly TRBD1 (6 bases). This CDR3 contains 14 residues. Trimming shortened V by 1 base and J by 1 base, and 8 bases separated the two germline ends. Germline V gene lookup returns CDR1 SGHTA and CDR2 FQGNSA. As DNA, the CDR3 is TGTGCCAGCAGCTTAGATACAGGGTCCTACGAGCAGTACTTC. As protein: CASSLDTGSYEQYF. Combining the CDR3 with reference TRBV7-2 and TRBJ2-7 gives the whole variable domain GAGVSQSPSNKVTEKGKDVELRCDPISGHTALYWYRQSLGQGLEFLIYFQGNSAPDKSGLPSDRFSAERTGGSVSTLTIQRTQQEDSAVYLCASSLDTGSYEQYFGPGTRLTVT.

The chain employs TRBV18 and TRBJ1-1; maybe TRBD1 (6 bases). Trimming removed 4 bases from V and 3 bases from J, with 12 bases in between. The CDR3 covers 14 residues. Germline V gives CDR1 KGHSH, CDR2 LQKENI. The CDR3 nucleotides read TGTGCCAGCTCACTTCGGACAGACTACACTGAAGCTTTCTTT. Its protein product is CASSLRTDYTEAFF.

This chain connects TRBV4-3 to TRBJ2-7; 8 bases fit TRBD1. The germline CDR1 and CDR2 sequences are LGHNA and YSLEER. J gave up 0 bases and V 0 bases, and 4 bases lay outside the gene matches. The CDR3 has 16 residues. Written as DNA, the CDR3 is TGCGCCAGCAGCCAAGACCGGGACAGGACCTCCTACGAGCAGTACTTC. Its translation is CASSQDRDRTSYEQYF.

The gene calls are TRBV6-6 and TRBJ2-1, with TRBD2 as a possible D gene (6 bases). In germline, CDR1 is MNHNY, CDR2 SVGAGI (reference sequence). V was clipped by 8 bases and J by 1 base, with 12 bases between them. This CDR3 is built from 14 residues. For the CDR3, the DNA is TGTGCCAGCGGCCTGACTAGATCCTACAATGAGCAGTTCTTC. It yields the protein CASGLTRSYNEQFF.

This chain joins TRBV10-3 and TRBJ2-1, with 7 bases identical to TRBD1. Germline V lookup: CDR1 ENHRY, CDR2 SYGVKD. J lost 0 bases, V lost 5 bases, and 7 bases had no gene match. The CDR3 loop spans 16 amino acids. The CDR3 DNA follows: TGTGCCATCAGTAAAGGACAGGTTGACTCCTACAATGAGCAGTTCTTC. Amino acid sequence: CAISKGQVDSYNEQFF.

This chain joins TRBV5-1 and TRBJ2-7, with 8 bases fitting TRBD1. The ends lost 4 bases at V and 4 bases at J; junction bases unmatched: 13. The CDR3 extends over 16 amino acids. The germline V gene encodes CDR1 SGHRS and CDR2 YFSETQ. DNA for the CDR3: TGCGCCAGCAGCCCCTTTCCCGGGACAGGACCTTACGAGCAGTACTTC. Translated, it gives CASSPFPGTGPYEQYF.

This clone was detected only once. The chain links TRBV6-5 to TRBJ2-2; D perhaps matches TRBD1 (5 bases). From germline, CDR1 is MNHEY and CDR2 SVGAGI. Trimming shortened V by 2 bases and J by 3 bases, and 7 bases separated the two germline ends. There are 14 residues in the CDR3. The DNA of the CDR3 is TGTGCCAGCAGTTACGACAGCTACACCGGGGAGCTGTTTTTT. Its translation: CASSYDSYTGELFF.

This sequence joins TRBV6-5 and TRBJ2-7; D perhaps matches TRBD2 (6 bases). V lost 7 bases to trimming and J lost 4 bases, with 11 bases between them. The germline V gene has CDR1 MNHEY and CDR2 SVGAGI. CDR3 length: 12 residues. The CDR3 nucleotides are TGTGCCAGCAATTCTGGGGGGTACGAGCAGTACTTC. Protein sequence: CASNSGGYEQYF.

The gene calls are TRBV4-2 and TRBJ1-3, with D perhaps matching TRBD1 (6 bases). Trimming stripped 0 bases from V and 0 bases from J, with 9 bases between. There are 16 residues in the CDR3. Per germline, CDR1 LGHNA and CDR2 YNFKEQ. For the CDR3, the DNA is TGTGCCAGCAGCCAAGAGGGACACTTCTCTGGAAACACCATATATTTT. It yields the protein CASSQEGHFSGNTIYF.

The chain links TRBV7-9 to TRBJ2-5, with TRBD1 matching over 7 bases. The CDR3 is made up of 17 amino acids. V lost 5 bases, J lost 2 bases, and 14 bases stayed unmatched. Germline V lookup: CDR1 SEHNR, CDR2 FQNEAQ (reference sequence). In DNA form, the CDR3 reads TGTGCCAGCAGCCGGATTAAAGCCGGGACAGCACAAGAGACCCAGTACTTC. This encodes CASSRIKAGTAQETQYF.

Regarding this clone: This specimen includes other DNA sequences encoding the same CDR3. The rearrangement joins TRBV29-1 to TRBJ1-1; D ambiguous. There are 12 residues in the CDR3. Between the trimmed V and J ends, which lost 4 bases and 2 bases, there was a span of 8 bases. The germline gives CDR1 SQVTM, CDR2 ANQGSEA. CDR3 nucleotide sequence: TGCAGCGTTGCTACAGCAAACACTGAAGCTTTCTTT. The encoded protein is CSVATANTEAFF.

The gene calls are TRBV5-1 and TRBJ1-2, with D possibly matching TRBD1 (5 bases). Trimming took 3 bases from V and 4 from J, leaving 16 bases between them. This CDR3 has 15 amino acids. Per germline, CDR1 SGHRS and CDR2 YFSETQ. The CDR3 DNA is TGCGCCAGCAGCTCTTCTTTACAGGCGCGCTATGGCTACACCTTC. It yields the protein CASSSSLQARYGYTF.

The chain uses TRBV28 and TRBJ2-2; D is uncertain. The CDR3 spans 15 residues. Germline V gene sequence: CDR1 MDHEN, CDR2 SYDVKM. V shed 1 base and J shed 2 bases, with 8 bases lying between them. The CDR3 protein is CASSLSHRNTGELFF. The CDR3 DNA sequence: TGTGCCAGCAGTTTATCTCACAGAAACACCGGGGAGCTGTTTTTT.

The chain has TRBV7-9 and TRBJ2-1; D is undetermined. Germline V lookup: CDR1 SEHNR, CDR2 FQNEAQ (reference sequence). The V and J ends lost 5 bases and 7 bases respectively, with 6 bases between them. CDR3 length equals 11 residues. CDR3 sequence reads: CASSVGNEQFF. The CDR3 coding sequence is TGTGCCAGCAGCGTAGGAAATGAGCAGTTCTTC. Full variable domain (remainder filled in from reference TRBV7-9 and TRBJ2-1): DTGVSQNPRHKITKRGQNVTFRCDPISEHNRLYWYRQTLGQGPEFLTYFQNEAQLEKSRLLSDRFSAERPKGSFSTLEIQRTEQGDSAMYLCASSVGNEQFFGPGTRLTVL.

The chain joins TRBV5-1 to TRBJ1-1, with no clear D. Trimming took off 4 bases at V and 1 base at J, with 11 bases between the two ends. The V gene's germline CDR1 is SGHRS and CDR2 YFSETQ. The CDR3 length is 14 residues. The CDR3 nucleotides read TGCGCCAGCAGCGGCGGGAGCGGGAACACTGAAGCTTTCTTT. Its protein product is CASSGGSGNTEAFF.

In this sample, this clone turned up a few times. The V gene is TRBV28, the J gene TRBJ2-7, with a tentative D call TRBD1 (5 bases). The germline V gene has CDR1 MDHEN and CDR2 SYDVKM. This CDR3 is 15 amino acids long. The ends were cut back, 2 bases at V and 7 bases at J, with 18 bases in the middle. The CDR3 here is CASSLARVPSGEQYF. CDR3 sequence (DNA): TGTGCCAGCAGTTTAGCCAGGGTTCCGTCTGGGGAGCAGTACTTC.

The genes are TRBV7-3 and TRBJ1-1; D is unresolved. This CDR3 has 13 residues. The V end was cut by 2 bases, the J end by 6 bases, with 10 bases between. Germline lookup yields CDR1 SGHTA and CDR2 FQGTGA. CDR3: CASSLATESEAFF. CDR3 nucleotide sequence: TGTGCCAGCAGCTTAGCCACAGAATCTGAAGCTTTCTTT.

The CDR3 DNA follows: TGTGCCAGCAGCTTAGGGGGTTTCAATGAGCAGTTCTTC. This gives the protein CASSLGGFNEQFF. The V gene is TRBV7-3, the J gene TRBJ2-1; D possibly uses TRBD1 or TRBD2 (5 bases each). Trimming shortened V by 2 bases and J by 6 bases, and 8 bases separated the two germline ends. The germline gives CDR1 SGHTA, CDR2 FQGTGA. The CDR3 extends over 13 amino acids.

V is TRBV7-9 and J is TRBJ2-7; 8 positions match TRBD1. The V and J ends lost 2 bases and 3 bases, in that order; junction bases with no gene match: 3. Germline V gene sequence: CDR1 SEHNR, CDR2 FQNEAQ (reference sequence). CDR3 size: 14 residues. This CDR3 is CASSLTGGNYEQYF. CDR3 nucleotides: TGTGCCAGCAGCTTAACAGGGGGGAACTACGAGCAGTACTTC.

The V call is TRBV7-2, the J call TRBJ2-2, with no clear D. Germline V gene lookup returns CDR1 SGHTA and CDR2 FQGNSA. Trimming took 1 base from V and 7 from J, leaving 7 bases between them. This CDR3 comprises 13 residues. CDR3 sequence (DNA): TGTGCCAGCAGCTTAGGGCCTATCGGGGAGCTGTTTTTT. It translates to CASSLGPIGELFF.

To note about this clone: Different DNA sequences within this sample yield the same CDR3. The chain couples TRBV27 to TRBJ2-3; tentative D call: TRBD1 (6 bases). Germline V gives CDR1 MNHEY, CDR2 SMNVEV (reference sequence). The CDR3 covers 14 residues. Trimming took 2 bases from V and 2 from J, leaving 8 bases between them. The CDR3 spells CASSLDRSTDTQYF. Here the CDR3 DNA reads TGTGCCAGCAGTTTAGACAGGTCCACAGATACGCAGTATTTT.

The genes are TRBV11-2 and TRBJ2-7; D perhaps matches TRBD1 (5 bases). Deletions cut 5 bases from V and 2 bases from J, with 19 bases between. CDR1 SGHAT and CDR2 FQNNGV come from the germline V gene. The CDR3 has 16 residues. The CDR3 spells CASSRWQGDSPYEQYF. The DNA for the CDR3 is TGTGCCAGCAGCCGTTGGCAGGGCGATTCCCCCTACGAGCAGTACTTC.

The chain combines TRBV5-4 with TRBJ2-7; 7 bases agree with TRBD1. The germline CDR1 and CDR2 sequences are SGHNT and YYREEE (reference sequence). There are 12 residues in the CDR3. V was pared by 4 bases and J by 5 bases, with 3 bases of the junction left unmatched. The DNA for the CDR3 is TGTGCCAGCAGCGTAACAGGGGACGAGCAGTACTTC. It translates to CASSVTGDEQYF. Combining the CDR3 with reference TRBV5-4 and TRBJ2-7 gives the whole variable domain ETGVTQSPTHLIKTRGQQVTLRCSSQSGHNTVSWYQQALGQGPQFIFQYYREEENGRGNFPPRFSGLQFPNYSSELNVNALELDDSALYLCASSVTGDEQYFGPGTRLTVT.